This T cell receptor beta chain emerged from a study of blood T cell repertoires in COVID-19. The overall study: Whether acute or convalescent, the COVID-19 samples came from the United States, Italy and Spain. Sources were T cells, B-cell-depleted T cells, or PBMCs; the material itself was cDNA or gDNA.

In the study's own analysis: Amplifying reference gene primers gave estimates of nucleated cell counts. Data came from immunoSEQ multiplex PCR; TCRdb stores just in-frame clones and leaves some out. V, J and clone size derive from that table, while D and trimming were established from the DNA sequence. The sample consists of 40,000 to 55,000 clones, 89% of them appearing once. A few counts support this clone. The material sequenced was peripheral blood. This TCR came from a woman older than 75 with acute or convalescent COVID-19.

CDR3 nucleotide sequence: TGTGCCAGCAGCCAGAACCCGGGACTAGCGGGGGGGCATGACGAGCAGTACTTC. This sequence encodes CASSQNPGLAGGHDEQYF. This chain connects TRBV4-2 to TRBJ2-7; 16 nucleotides line up with TRBD2. CDR3 length: 18 residues. Germline CDR1 reads LGHNA; CDR2 reads YNFKEQ. V was pared by 3 bases and J by 5 bases, with 10 bases of the junction left unmatched.